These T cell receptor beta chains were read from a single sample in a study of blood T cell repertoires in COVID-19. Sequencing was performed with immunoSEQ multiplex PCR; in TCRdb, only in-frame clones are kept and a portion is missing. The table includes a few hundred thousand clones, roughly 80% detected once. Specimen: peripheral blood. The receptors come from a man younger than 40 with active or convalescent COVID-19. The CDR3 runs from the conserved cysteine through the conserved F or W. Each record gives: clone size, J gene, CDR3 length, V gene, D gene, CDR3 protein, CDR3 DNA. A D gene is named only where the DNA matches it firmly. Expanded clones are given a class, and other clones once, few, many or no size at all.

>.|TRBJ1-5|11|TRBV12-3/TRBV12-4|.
CASGRAQPQHF
TGTGCCAGCGGCAGGGCTCAGCCCCAGCATTTT
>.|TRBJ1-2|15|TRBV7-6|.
CASSLIGRGTYGYTF
TGTGCCAGCAGCTTAATAGGCCGGGGAACCTATGGCTACACCTTC
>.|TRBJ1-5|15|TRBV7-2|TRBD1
CASSLDRGNNQPQHF
TGTGCCAGCAGCTTAGACAGGGGAAACAATCAGCCCCAGCATTTT
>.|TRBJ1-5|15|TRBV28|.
CASSLSGGRLRAQHF
TGTGCCAGCAGTTTAAGCGGCGGTCGTTTGAGGGCCCAGCATTTT
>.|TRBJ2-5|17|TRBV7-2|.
CASSRGERIGGPETQYF
TGTGCCAGCAGCCGGGGTGAGCGGATTGGAGGACCTGAGACCCAGTACTTC
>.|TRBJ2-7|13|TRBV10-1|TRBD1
CAIPRGLRYEQYF
TGCGCCATCCCCAGGGGGCTTCGCTACGAGCAGTACTTC
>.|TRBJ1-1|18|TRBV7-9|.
CASSNAAGGLLMNTEAFF
TGTGCCAGCAGCAACGCGGCGGGGGGCCTTCTCATGAACACTGAAGCTTTCTTT
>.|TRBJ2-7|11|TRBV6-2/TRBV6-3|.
CASSAYYEQYF
TGTGCCAGCAGTGCCTATTACGAGCAGTACTTC
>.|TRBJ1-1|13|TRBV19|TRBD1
CASSGQAGTEAFF
TGTGCCAGTAGCGGACAGGCCGGCACTGAAGCTTTCTTT
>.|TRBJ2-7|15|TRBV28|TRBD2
CASCVAGGRAYEQYF
TGTGCCAGCTGCGTAGCGGGAGGAAGGGCCTACGAGCAGTACTTC
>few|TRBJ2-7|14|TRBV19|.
CASSMVAGSGEQYF
TGTGCCAGTAGTATGGTGGCTGGTTCGGGGGAGCAGTACTTC
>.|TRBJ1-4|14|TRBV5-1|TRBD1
CASSFLEQGPKLFF
TGCGCCAGCAGCTTTCTAGAACAGGGGCCAAAACTGTTTTTT
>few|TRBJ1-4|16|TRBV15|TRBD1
CATSRHRGPANEKLFF
TGTGCCACCAGCAGGCACAGGGGGCCAGCTAATGAAAAACTGTTTTTT
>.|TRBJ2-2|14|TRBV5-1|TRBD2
CASHGTSGTGELFF
TGCGCCAGTCACGGGACTAGCGGGACCGGGGAGCTGTTTTTT
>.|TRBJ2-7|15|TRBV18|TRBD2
CASSPSGRAAYEQYF
TGTGCCAGCTCACCTAGCGGGAGGGCCGCCTACGAGCAGTACTTC
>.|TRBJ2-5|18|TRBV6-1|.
CASSEVRGFQWGQETQYF
TGTGCCAGCAGTGAAGTCAGGGGATTCCAATGGGGCCAAGAGACCCAGTACTTC
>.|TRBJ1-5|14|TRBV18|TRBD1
CASSPGTVGQPQHF
TGTGCCAGCTCACCTGGGACAGTGGGTCAGCCCCAGCATTTT
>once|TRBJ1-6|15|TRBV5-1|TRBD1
CASGSGTGVNSPLHF
TGCGCCAGTGGCTCCGGGACAGGGGTTAATTCACCCCTCCACTTT
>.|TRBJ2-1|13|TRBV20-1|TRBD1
CSASHRGYNEQFF
TGCAGTGCTAGTCACAGGGGGTACAATGAGCAGTTCTTC
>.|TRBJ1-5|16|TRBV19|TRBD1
CASSPLRGQSNQPQHF
TGTGCCAGTAGTCCCCTGAGGGGGCAAAGCAATCAGCCCCAGCATTTT
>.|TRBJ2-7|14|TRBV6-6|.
CASIPRLDHYEQYF
TGTGCCAGCATCCCTAGACTCGACCACTACGAGCAGTACTTC
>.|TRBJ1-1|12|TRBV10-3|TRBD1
CAISWDSREAFF
TGTGCCATCAGTTGGGACAGCAGGGAAGCTTTCTTT
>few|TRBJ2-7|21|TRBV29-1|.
CSVEDFIITGDAPGGPGEQYF
TGCAGCGTTGAAGATTTTATAATAACAGGGGATGCCCCCGGGGGCCCTGGCGAGCAGTACTTC
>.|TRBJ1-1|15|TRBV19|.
CASSINRVAVAEAFF
TGTGCCAGTAGTATCAACAGGGTGGCGGTCGCTGAAGCTTTCTTT
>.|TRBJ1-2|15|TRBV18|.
CASSPNTDSSDGYTF
TGTGCCAGCTCACCGAACACAGACAGCTCCGATGGCTACACCTTC
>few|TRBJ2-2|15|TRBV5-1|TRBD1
CASSRGQEYTGELFF
TGCGCCAGCAGCCGAGGACAGGAATACACCGGGGAGCTGTTTTTT
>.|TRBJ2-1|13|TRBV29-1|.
CSSEGIRGNEQFF
TGCAGCTCCGAAGGGATTAGGGGCAATGAGCAGTTCTTC
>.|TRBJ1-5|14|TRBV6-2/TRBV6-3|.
CASSTYRDGQPQHF
TGTGCCAGCAGTACCTACAGGGACGGTCAGCCCCAGCATTTT
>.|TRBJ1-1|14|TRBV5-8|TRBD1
CASSLVPGGPEAFF
TGTGCCAGCAGCTTGGTACCAGGGGGCCCTGAAGCTTTCTTT
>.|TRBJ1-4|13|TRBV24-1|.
CATNAGNVVKLFF
TGTGCCACCAACGCAGGGAACGTTGTAAAACTGTTTTTT
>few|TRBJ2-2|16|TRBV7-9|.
CASSLVGGGRTGELFF
TGTGCCAGCAGCTTAGTAGGTGGCGGGCGCACCGGGGAGCTGTTTTTT
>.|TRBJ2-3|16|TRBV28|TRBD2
CASSFRQAGGRDTQYF
TGTGCCAGCAGTTTCCGCCAGGCGGGAGGGCGCGATACGCAGTATTTT
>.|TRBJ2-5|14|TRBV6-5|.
CASSGPASAETQYF
TGTGCCAGCAGCGGACCGGCTAGCGCCGAGACCCAGTACTTC
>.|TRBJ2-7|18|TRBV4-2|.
CASSQDPSKRPGRSEQYF
TGTGCCAGCAGCCAAGACCCTTCCAAGAGGCCTGGTCGGAGCGAGCAGTACTTC
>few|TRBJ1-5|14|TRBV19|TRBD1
CASRDRGTGQPQHF
TGTGCCAGTCGGGACAGGGGAACGGGTCAGCCCCAGCATTTT
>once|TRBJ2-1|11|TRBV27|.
CASSQSNEQFF
TGTGCCAGCAGCCAGTCCAATGAGCAGTTCTTC
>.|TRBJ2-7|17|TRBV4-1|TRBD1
CASSQLLGGQGTYEQYF
TGCGCCAGCAGCCAGCTCTTGGGGGGACAGGGGACGTACGAGCAGTACTTC
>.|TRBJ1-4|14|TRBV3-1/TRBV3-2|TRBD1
CASSPRQGREKLFF
TGTGCCAGCAGCCCGAGACAGGGCCGGGAAAAACTGTTTTTT
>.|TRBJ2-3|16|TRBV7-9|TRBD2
CASTGVKRAGGDTQYF
TGTGCCAGCACCGGGGTCAAAAGGGCGGGAGGGGATACGCAGTATTTT
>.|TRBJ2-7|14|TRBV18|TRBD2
CASSRPVLAGEQYF
TGTGCCAGCTCACGGCCGGTGCTAGCGGGCGAGCAGTACTTC
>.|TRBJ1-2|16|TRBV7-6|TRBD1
CASSPGTGPTNYGYTF
TGTGCCAGCAGCCCCGGGACAGGGCCAACTAACTATGGCTACACCTTC
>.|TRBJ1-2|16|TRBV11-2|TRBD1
CASSTWTGVGNYGYTF
TGTGCCAGCAGCACCTGGACAGGGGTGGGTAACTATGGCTACACCTTC
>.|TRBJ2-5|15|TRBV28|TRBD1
CASSFRGQTGETQYF
TGTGCCAGCAGTTTTAGGGGGCAGACGGGGGAGACCCAGTACTTC
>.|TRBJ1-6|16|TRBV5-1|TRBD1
CASSASTGDNNSPLHF
TGCGCCAGCAGCGCCTCCACAGGGGATAATAATTCACCCCTCCACTTT
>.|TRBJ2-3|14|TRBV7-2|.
CASSLGQGTDTQYF
TGTGCCAGCAGCTTAGGGCAGGGAACAGATACGCAGTATTTT
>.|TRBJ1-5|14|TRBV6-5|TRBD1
CASSLRQGDQPQHF
TGTGCCAGCAGCCTCCGACAGGGGGATCAGCCCCAGCATTTT
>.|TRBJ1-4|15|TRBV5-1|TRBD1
CASSEQGTTNEKLFF
TGCGCCAGCAGCGAACAGGGGACAACTAATGAAAAACTGTTTTTT
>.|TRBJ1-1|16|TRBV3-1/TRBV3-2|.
CASSQEGGQGFTEAFF
TGTGCCAGCAGCCAAGAGGGAGGGCAGGGGTTCACTGAAGCTTTCTTT
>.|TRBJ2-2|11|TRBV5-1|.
CASSLAGELFF
TGCGCCAGCAGCCTAGCCGGGGAGCTGTTTTTT
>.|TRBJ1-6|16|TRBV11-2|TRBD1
CASSFAPGQFNSPLHF
TGTGCCAGCAGCTTCGCTCCGGGACAGTTTAATTCACCCCTCCACTTT
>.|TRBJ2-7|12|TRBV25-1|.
CASSARVGPQYF
TGTGCCAGCAGTGCCCGAGTGGGGCCTCAGTACTTC
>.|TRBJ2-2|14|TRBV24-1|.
CATSDPSRTGELFF
TGTGCCACCAGTGATCCAAGCCGCACCGGGGAGCTGTTTTTT
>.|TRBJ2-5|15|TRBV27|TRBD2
CASSSRLAETKTQYF
TGTGCCAGCAGTTCCCGTCTAGCGGAAACAAAGACCCAGTACTTC